The 26 T cell receptor beta chains presented below share a single source sample, sequenced in a study of blood T cell repertoires in COVID-19. Assay used: immunoSEQ multiplex PCR; TCRdb lists only in-frame clones, some missing. The top ten clones hold roughly 8.2% of a sample with roughly 180,000 clones, approximately 85% of them seen once. The sample comprised peripheral blood. Source of these receptors: a woman aged 55-70 years with acute or convalescent COVID-19.

This chain links TRBV3-1 (or the pseudogene TRBV3-2) with TRBJ1-1; 7 bases map to TRBD1. Germline assignment: CDR1 LGHDT and CDR2 YNNKEL (reference sequence). This CDR3 region has 17 residues. The ends lost 4 bases at V and 4 bases at J; junction bases unmatched: 15. CDR3: CASSPHLRTGLATEAFF. The CDR3 DNA sequence: TGTGCCAGCAGCCCACACCTAAGGACAGGTTTGGCCACTGAAGCTTTCTTT.

V gene TRBV2 combines with J gene TRBJ2-7; a possible D gene is TRBD2 (5 bases). The CDR3 has 15 residues. Trimming shortened V by 0 bases and J by 6 bases, and 15 bases separated the two germline ends. Germline V lookup: CDR1 SNHLY, CDR2 FYNNEI. For the CDR3, the DNA is TGTGCCAGCAGTGAAGCGCTTCAAACTAGGAGCGAGCAGTACTTC. Its translation: CASSEALQTRSEQYF.

The chain links TRBV5-8 to TRBJ2-2, with 13 bases fitting TRBD2. The CDR3 is 15 amino acids. Germline V gene sequence: CDR1 SGHTS, CDR2 YDEGEE. Trimming removed 1 base from V and 6 bases from J; junction bases left unmatched: 0. The CDR3 protein is CASSLTSGRAGELFF. The CDR3 nucleotides read TGTGCCAGCAGCTTGACTAGCGGGAGGGCCGGGGAGCTGTTTTTT.

The rearrangement links TRBV2 to TRBJ1-6; 8 positions match TRBD1. V shed 7 bases and J 6 bases; nucleotides not matched to a gene: 5. Germline values: CDR1 SNHLY, CDR2 FYNNEI. This CDR3 is 14 amino acids long. In nucleotides, the CDR3 is TGTGCCAGCACCCTGACAGGGGCTAATTCACCCCTCCACTTT. It specifies CASTLTGANSPLHF.

J is TRBJ2-2 and V is TRBV7-8; TRBD1 agrees at 9 bases. The V gene end was trimmed by 5 bases and the J gene end by 2 bases; junction bases not matched to a gene: 9. The CDR3 totals 17 residues. The germline CDR1 and CDR2 sequences are SGHVS and FQNEAQ. CDR3 region: CASSPARDRVNTGELFF. The DNA for the CDR3 is TGTGCCAGCAGCCCAGCCCGGGACAGGGTTAACACCGGGGAGCTGTTTTTT. The whole variable domain, filled in from reference TRBV7-8 and TRBJ2-2, reads GAGVSQSPRYKVAKRGQDVALRCDPISGHVSLFWYQQALGQGPEFLTYFQNEAQLDKSGLPSDRFFAERPEGSVSTLKIQRTQQEDSAVYLCASSPARDRVNTGELFFGEGSRLTVL.

J is TRBJ2-3 and V is TRBV2, with TRBD1 identical over 12 bases. Per the germline V gene, CDR1 is SNHLY and CDR2 is FYNNEI. CDR3 length equals 16 residues. Trimming cost V 8 bases and J 2 bases; bases outside gene matches: 8. The CDR3 DNA sequence: TGTGCCAGCGGAACCGGGACAGGGGGCATCACAGATACGCAGTATTTT. Translation gives CASGTGTGGITDTQYF.

The rearrangement uses TRBV30 and TRBJ1-4; TRBD1 matches 7 bases. Germline V gene data show CDR1 as GTSNPN and CDR2 as SVGIG (reference sequence). This CDR3 has 13 residues. J was trimmed by 7 bases and V by 4 bases; bases with no gene match: 6. CDR3 amino acids: CAWKRGLGEKLFF. For the CDR3, the DNA is TGTGCCTGGAAAAGGGGGCTTGGTGAAAAACTGTTTTTT.

This chain connects TRBV4-1 to TRBJ1-2, with 7 bases lining up with TRBD1. Per the germline V gene, CDR1 is MGHRA and CDR2 is YSYEKL. J lost 6 bases, V lost 3 bases, and 7 bases had no gene match. This CDR3 comprises 14 residues. The CDR3 region has the DNA TGCGCCAGCAGCCACGACAGGGCATGGGATGGCTACACCTTC. Translation gives CASSHDRAWDGYTF.

The genes are TRBV5-1 and TRBJ2-7; 8 bases line up with TRBD2. The ends lost 3 bases at V and 1 base at J; junction bases unmatched: 9. From germline, CDR1 is SGHRS and CDR2 YFSETQ. The CDR3 length is 16 residues. As DNA, the CDR3 is TGCGCCAGCAGCTCAGGACTAGCACTAGGGTCCTACGAGCAGTACTTC. It encodes CASSSGLALGSYEQYF.

This clone was seen a single time. V is TRBV15 and J is TRBJ1-3; D ambiguous. Trimming removed 5 bases from V and 0 bases from J, with 14 bases in between. CDR3 length equals 16 residues. CDR1 is LNHNV, CDR2 YYDKDF, per germline (reference sequence). The chain's CDR3 is CATSFPGAASGNTIYF. The CDR3 nucleotides are TGTGCCACCAGCTTCCCCGGCGCGGCCTCTGGAAACACCATATATTTT.

The V gene is TRBV6-6, the J gene TRBJ2-1, with a tentative D call TRBD2 (6 bases). Looked up from germline, CDR1 is MNHNY and CDR2 is SVGAGI (reference sequence). This CDR3 is 13 amino acids long. Trimming pared 4 bases from V and 5 bases from J, leaving 9 bases between. As DNA, the CDR3 is TGTGCCAGCAGTTCTAGCGCCAACAATGAGCAGTTCTTC. Its translation: CASSSSANNEQFF.

The chain employs TRBV5-1 and TRBJ2-4, with TRBD2 as a possible D gene (5 bases). The germline gives CDR1 SGHRS, CDR2 YFSETQ. V lost 0 bases to trimming and J lost 6 bases, with 7 bases between them. The CDR3 sequence is 13 residues long. In DNA, the CDR3 is TGCGCCAGCAGCTTGGAACGGGGAAACATTCAGTACTTC. Its translation: CASSLERGNIQYF.

This clone was found a few times. The chain recombines TRBV3-1 (or the pseudogene TRBV3-2) with TRBJ2-3; 8 bases are shared with TRBD2. The CDR3 has 14 residues. J was trimmed by 1 base and V by 7 bases; bases with no gene match: 4. Looked up from germline, CDR1 is LGHDT and CDR2 is YNNKEL (reference sequence). DNA for the CDR3: TGTGCCAGCACCCTCGGGGGGGGCACAGATACGCAGTATTTT. It specifies CASTLGGGTDTQYF.

This clone has only one observation. The CDR3 protein is CASSPSGLTNSGANVLTF. DNA for the CDR3: TGCGCCAGCAGCCCCTCGGGACTCACTAACTCTGGGGCCAACGTCCTGACTTTC. The V call is TRBV5-1, the J call TRBJ2-6, with TRBD2 as a possible D gene (6 bases). V lost 4 bases to trimming and J lost 0 bases, with 17 bases between them. Germline CDR1 and CDR2: SGHRS and YFSETQ. The CDR3 is 18 amino acids.

The chain links TRBV30 to TRBJ1-3, with D tentatively TRBD1 (5 bases). Trimming shortened V by 2 bases and J by 4 bases, and 9 bases separated the two germline ends. The CDR3 is 13 residues long. Germline V gene sequence: CDR1 GTSNPN, CDR2 SVGIG (reference sequence). In nucleotides, the CDR3 is TGTGCCTGGAGTTTTAGACAGGGAAACACCATATATTTT. Translating it yields CAWSFRQGNTIYF.

The V gene is TRBV5-1, the J gene TRBJ2-3; 12 positions match TRBD2. Per the germline V gene, CDR1 is SGHRS and CDR2 is YFSETQ. This CDR3 is 14 amino acids long. The junction had 2 bases not matched to a gene; V was cut back by 4 bases and J by 5 bases. CDR3 amino acids: CASSMTSGRDTQYF. The CDR3 DNA reads as TGCGCCAGCAGCATGACTAGCGGGAGAGATACGCAGTATTTT.

The rearrangement links TRBV24-1 to TRBJ2-3; 8 nucleotides line up with TRBD2. CDR3 length equals 14 residues. Trimming removed 7 bases from V and 2 bases from J; junction bases left unmatched: 4. Germline loops: CDR1 KGHDR, CDR2 SFDVKD. The CDR3 nucleotides are TGTGCCACCAGCTTAGCGGGGACCACAGATACGCAGTATTTT. This translates into CATSLAGTTDTQYF.

The rearrangement uses TRBV19 and TRBJ1-2; D might be TRBD1 (5 bases). Germline V CDR1 and CDR2: LNHDA, SQIVND (reference sequence). This CDR3 has 14 residues. The V gene lost 3 bases and the J gene lost 7 bases, with 15 bases spanning the gap. The CDR3 sequence is CASSMGQALGGYTF. In nucleotides, the CDR3 is TGTGCCAGTAGTATGGGGCAGGCCTTAGGTGGCTACACCTTC.

CDR3 sequence reads: CASSQASGGTAKNIQYF. CDR3 DNA: TGTGCCAGCAGCCAAGCTAGCGGGGGGACTGCCAAAAACATTCAGTACTTC. V usage is TRBV3-1 (or the pseudogene TRBV3-2) and J usage is TRBJ2-4; 11 nucleotides line up with TRBD2. Germline CDR1 LGHDT, CDR2 YNNKEL (reference sequence). The CDR3 loop spans 17 amino acids. The V and J ends lost 1 base and 1 base, in that order; junction bases with no gene match: 3.

The chain recombines TRBV3-1 (or the pseudogene TRBV3-2) with TRBJ2-2; no reliable D call. The CDR3 consists of 13 residues. The V end was cut by 5 bases, the J end by 1 base, with 5 bases between. Looked up from germline, CDR1 is LGHDT and CDR2 is YNNKEL (reference sequence). In DNA, the CDR3 is TGTGCCAGCAGCTCAGGGAACACCGGGGAGCTGTTTTTT. Translating it yields CASSSGNTGELFF.

This CDR3 reads CSVDDGSNTEAFF. The CDR3 DNA reads as TGCAGCGTTGACGACGGGTCCAACACTGAAGCTTTCTTT. The rearrangement links TRBV29-1 to TRBJ1-1; D is unresolved. This CDR3 is built from 13 residues. V was cut by 3 bases and J by 2 bases, with 10 bases left in between. Germline V gene sequence: CDR1 SQVTM, CDR2 ANQGSEA.

V gene TRBV3-1 (or the pseudogene TRBV3-2) combines with J gene TRBJ1-2; D not certain. This CDR3 region has 14 residues. Deletions cut 0 bases from V and 8 bases from J, with 13 bases between. Looked up from germline, CDR1 is LGHDT and CDR2 is YNNKEL (reference sequence). The CDR3 sequence: CASSQDVRGLGYTF. The CDR3 bases are TGTGCCAGCAGCCAAGATGTAAGAGGGTTAGGCTACACCTTC.

The V call is TRBV28, the J call TRBJ2-1; TRBD2 might be the D (6 bases). Per germline, CDR1 MDHEN and CDR2 SYDVKM. There are 16 residues in the CDR3. V lost 3 bases and J 4 bases, leaving 16 bases between the germline ends. In DNA, the CDR3 is TGTGCCAGCAGTTTCTGGCGGGGTGATGGGTACAATGAGCAGTTCTTC. This codes for CASSFWRGDGYNEQFF.

The count of this clone is one. The CDR3 spells CASSLDSGAREQFF. The CDR3 nucleotides are TGCGCCAGCAGCCTAGACTCGGGAGCACGTGAGCAGTTCTTC. The chain uses TRBV5-1 and TRBJ2-1, with D possibly TRBD2 on 6 matching bases. Trimming stripped 4 bases from V and 9 bases from J, with 17 bases between. CDR3 length: 14 amino acids. Per the germline V gene, CDR1 is SGHRS and CDR2 is YFSETQ.

To note about this clone: Other DNA sequences in the sample encode the same CDR3. The chain carries TRBV28 and TRBJ1-2; 8 bases agree with TRBD1. J gave up 2 bases and V 2 bases, and 1 base lay outside the gene matches. CDR3 length equals 14 residues. Germline V gene sequence: CDR1 MDHEN, CDR2 SYDVKM. CDR3 sequence reads: CASSLGQGNYGYTF. Here the CDR3 DNA reads TGTGCCAGCAGTTTAGGACAGGGCAACTATGGCTACACCTTC.

This chain joins TRBV3-1 (or the pseudogene TRBV3-2) and TRBJ1-2; TRBD1 might be the D (6 bases). Germline-derived CDR1 and CDR2 are LGHDT and YNNKEL (reference sequence). The CDR3 runs 15 residues. V was clipped by 3 bases and J by 5 bases, with 16 bases between them. DNA for the CDR3: TGTGCCAGCAGCCACAGACAGGTCGGACCTTATGGCTACACCTTC. Encoded protein: CASSHRQVGPYGYTF.